Presented here are 10 T cell receptor beta chains from one specimen sequenced in a study of T cell clonality in common variable immunodeficiency. Notes on the study in general: Fewer deletions and N-nucleotide insertions were reportedly seen in common variable immunodeficiency TCR beta sequences.

Which antigens these TCRs recognize remains unknown. TCRdb's copy holds only in-frame clones and misses some; the assay was immunoSEQ multiplex PCR. The specimen has roughly 40,000 clones, none found just once. Source material: peripheral blood mononuclear cells. These TCRs come from a human donor with common variable immunodeficiency.

This clone has at least ten counts. The missing CDR3 end, 3 residues past where the read stops, is filled in from the germline J gene. V gene TRBV10-3 combines with J gene TRBJ2-1, with 7 bases aligning to TRBD2. Unmatched junction bases numbered 6, after V lost 4 bases and J lost 3 bases. Germline loops: CDR1 ENHRY, CDR2 SYGVKD. The CDR3 totals 15 residues. This CDR3 reads CAISGEGGLYNEQFF. The CDR3 bases that were read are TGTGCCATCAGTGGGGAGGGAGGACTCTACAATGAG.

This clone was observed at least ten times. Read data end 3 residues before the CDR3 end; the end is taken from the germline J gene. The V and J genes are TRBV20-1 and TRBJ1-1; D is perhaps TRBD1 (6 bases). V lost 4 bases, J lost 2 bases, and 8 bases lay in between. Per germline, CDR1 DFQATT and CDR2 SNEGSKA (reference sequence). The CDR3 is 12 amino acids. This chain's CDR3 is CSATDRNTEAFF. The sequenced part of the CDR3 DNA is TGCAGTGCTACGGACAGAAACACTGAA.

Points on this clone: The CDR3 end lies 3 residues beyond the end of the read and is filled in from the germline J gene. The genes are TRBV5-1 and TRBJ2-1, with 11 bases lining up with TRBD2. J lost 2 bases, V lost 3 bases, and 10 bases had no gene match. Germline-derived CDR1 and CDR2 are SGHRS and YFSETQ. The CDR3 loop spans 18 amino acids. The sequenced part of the CDR3 DNA is TGCGCCAGCAGCTCCGAAGGGGCTAGCGGGAGGACCTACAATGAG. Translated, it gives CASSSEGASGRTYNE. The complete CDR3 sequence is CASSSEGASGRTYNEQFF.

The table lists this clone with a few counts. CDR3 DNA (partial): TGCAGTGCTAGAGGTCTAGCGGCAACCTACGAG. Protein sequence: CSARGLAATYE. The full CDR3 protein is CSARGLAATYEQYF. The V and J genes are TRBV20-1 and TRBJ2-7; 7 positions agree with TRBD2. Sequencing ends 3 residues short of the CDR3 end; the germline J gene provides the rest. J gave up 2 bases and V 1 base, and 5 bases lay outside the gene matches. This CDR3 is 14 amino acids long. CDR1 is DFQATT, CDR2 SNEGSKA, per germline (reference sequence).

This clone has ten or more counts. The read gets to within 3 residues of the CDR3 end, and the germline J gene fills in the rest. The chain recombines TRBV6-1 with TRBJ2-3, with D possibly being TRBD2 (6 bases). V was trimmed by 4 bases and J by 1 base, leaving 15 bases between them. The length of the CDR3 is 16 residues. In germline, CDR1 is MNHNS, CDR2 SASEGT. CDR3 DNA, as far as it was read: TGTGCCAGCAGTGGACTCGCCTCGGGGGGCACAGATACG. Translated: CASSGLASGGTDT. Given in full, the CDR3 is CASSGLASGGTDTQYF.

This clone turned up a few times. The sequence runs out 3 residues before the end of the CDR3; the remainder is reconstructed from the germline J gene. The V and J genes are TRBV11-1 and TRBJ2-7; D is perhaps TRBD2 (7 bases). The CDR3 runs to 12 residues. Deletions cut 9 bases from V and 5 bases from J, with 14 bases between. Germline assignment: CDR1 SGHAT and CDR2 FQDESV (reference sequence). Here the CDR3 reads CASRGAQNEQYF. CDR3 DNA, as far as it was read: TGTGCCAGTCGGGGGGCGCAGAACGAG.

In this sample, this clone turned up a few times. The CDR3 loop is CASSHLQGMNTEAFF. CDR3 DNA (partial): TGCGCCAGCAGCCACTTACAGGGGATGAACACTGAA. The chain combines TRBV5-1 with TRBJ1-1; 7 bases fit TRBD1. The CDR3 is cut off 3 residues early in the read; its end comes from the germline J gene. CDR1 is SGHRS and CDR2 is YFSETQ in the germline V gene. This CDR3 contains 15 residues. V shed 4 bases and J 0 bases; nucleotides not matched to a gene: 6.

About this clone: Read data end 3 residues before the CDR3 end; the end is taken from the germline J gene. This CDR3 is also generated by other DNA sequences in the sample. The rearrangement uses TRBV19 and TRBJ1-4; 11 bases fit TRBD1. The ends lost 4 bases at V and 8 bases at J; junction bases unmatched: 3. The germline V gene has CDR1 LNHDA and CDR2 SQIVND (reference sequence). The CDR3 spans 14 residues. The CDR3 loop is CASSRTGGEEKLFF. The sequenced CDR3 bases are TGTGCCAGTAGTAGGACAGGGGGCGAAGAAAAA.

Turning to this clone: The DNA ends 3 residues before the CDR3 does, and the rest of the CDR3 is filled in from the germline J gene. This chain joins TRBV13 and TRBJ2-5, with a tentative D call TRBD1 (5 bases). V dropped 2 bases and J dropped 0 bases, with 7 bases sitting between them. CDR3 size: 14 residues. Germline CDR1 PRHDT, CDR2 FYEKMQ (reference sequence). Incomplete CDR3 DNA: TGTGCCAGCAGCTTAAGGGGCCACCAAGAGACC. This sequence encodes CASSLRGHQET. The full CDR3 protein reads CASSLRGHQETQYF. The variable domain in full, completed from reference TRBV13 and TRBJ2-5, reads AAGVIQSPRHLIKEKRETATLKCYPIPRHDTVYWYQQGPGQDPQFLISFYEKMQSDKGSIPDRFSAQQFSDYHSELNMSSLELGDSALYFCASSLRGHQETQYFGPGTRLLVL.

Worth noting for this clone: The read ends 3 residues early relative to the CDR3; the germline J gene fills the gap. This sequence joins TRBV7-2 and TRBJ2-1; perhaps TRBD2 as D (5 bases). CDR1 is SGHTA, CDR2 FQGNSA, per germline. V shed 4 bases and J shed 0 bases, with 10 bases lying between them. The CDR3 length is 15 residues. CDR3 region: CASSSKRSSYNEQFF. The DNA read from the CDR3 is TGTGCCAGCAGCTCCAAGCGGAGCTCCTACAATGAG.